A selection of T cell receptor beta chains follows, all from one sample in a study of chemoradiotherapy in HPV16-positive cancers. Profiling relied on immunoSEQ multiplex PCR, and the TCRdb table lists in-frame clones only, not all of them. Here the sample spans around 15,000 clones, 69% being singletons. The sample was acquired from a patient who underwent chemoradiotherapy. The receptors stem from a human donor with HPV-associated anogenital cancer. Both conserved end residues are part of each CDR3. The D gene is left open where the match is weak. The size entry is marked missing in some rows and otherwise reads once, few, many or a size class.

>TRBD1|TRBJ2-6|TRBV2|NA
TGTGCCACAGGACAGGGGGCTAGTGGGGCCAACGTCCTGACTTTC
CATGQGASGANVLTF
>TRBD1|TRBJ2-3|TRBV7-9|NA
TGTGCCAGCAGCTCGGGACAGGGGGCAACAGATACGCAGTATTTT
CASSSGQGATDTQYF
>NA|TRBJ2-5|TRBV2|few
TGTGCCAGCAAGTGGGAGACCCAGTACTTC
CASKWETQYF
>NA|TRBJ2-1|TRBV19|NA
TGTGCCAGTAGTGCCCGTAGGGCGGACACGGGTGAGCAGTTCTTC
CASSARRADTGEQFF
>TRBD1|TRBJ2-1|TRBV6-1|few
TGTGCCAGCATAAGGACAGGGTTGGACTATGAGCAGTTCTTC
CASIRTGLDYEQFF
>TRBD1|TRBJ1-3|TRBV5-5|NA
TGTGCCAGCAGCTTGGAACAGGGGAGAAACACCATATATTTT
CASSLEQGRNTIYF
>NA|TRBJ1-5|TRBV15|NA
TGTGCCACCAGCAGCCGGACAGCCCGCTATAGCAATCAGCCCCAGCATTTT
CATSSRTARYSNQPQHF
>NA|TRBJ1-2|TRBV30|once
TGTGCCTGGAGTTCGACCGAGGCCAGCCTGTATTATGGCTACACCTTC
CAWSSTEASLYYGYTF
>NA|TRBJ1-1|TRBV28|NA
TGTGCCAGCAGAACAGGGACCGCCCTCGGAGCTTTCTTT
CASRTGTALGAFF
>NA|TRBJ2-3|TRBV2|NA
TGTGCCAGCACCGGGGTGGGGGGCACAGATACGCAGTATTTT
CASTGVGGTDTQYF
>NA|TRBJ1-6|TRBV9|NA
TGTGCCAGCAGCGTTGAGGGATTGAATTCACCCCTCCACTTT
CASSVEGLNSPLHF
>TRBD1|TRBJ2-1|TRBV7-8|NA
TGTGCCAGCAGCCGACCGGGACAGCTACACAATGAGCAGTTCTTC
CASSRPGQLHNEQFF
>TRBD2|TRBJ2-1|TRBV10-3|NA
TGTGCCATCAGAAGGGTCTCTAGCGGGGGGGCCCACAATGAGCAGTTCTTC
CAIRRVSSGGAHNEQFF
>NA|TRBJ1-1|TRBV7-9|NA
TGTGCCAGCAGCTTCCCCCCGAGAATGGCAGGCTCCCGCCAACAAGCTTTCTTT
CASSFPPRMAGSRQQAFF
>TRBD1|TRBJ1-2|TRBV4-3|NA
TGCGCCAGCAGCCAAGCAGACAGGGGGCGGGGTGGCTACACCTTC
CASSQADRGRGGYTF
>NA|TRBJ1-1|TRBV5-6|NA
TGTGCCAGCAGCTATGGCGTCCGAAGGGAGAGGACTGAAGCTTTCTTT
CASSYGVRRERTEAFF